These 25 T cell receptor beta chains originate from one sample sequenced in a study of blood T cell repertoires in COVID-19 (dated by TCRdb to 2020 to 2021). Receptors were amplified or captured by the immunoSEQ multiplex PCR assay. Drawn from immuneACCESS, this table holds only the in-frame rearrangements with V and J called that TCRdb kept. Clones are partly lost; checked studies trace under half to an unresolved V gene and leave the rest unexplained. This sample comprises 90,000 to 100,000 clones, about 81% of them detected only once. Around 22% of the sample comes from the top ten. Sequenced input: peripheral blood. The receptor set was obtained from a man aged 70 or older with acute or convalescent COVID-19.

There are a few counts of this clone. This sequence joins TRBV3-1 (or the pseudogene TRBV3-2) and TRBJ1-1; 7 bases are a match to TRBD1. The V and J ends lost 0 bases and 5 bases, in that order; junction bases with no gene match: 6. CDR3 length equals 15 residues. Germline V lookup: CDR1 LGHDT, CDR2 YNNKEL (reference sequence). CDR3 sequence (DNA): TGTGCCAGCAGCCAAGAGCCAGGGGGTCGAACTGAAGCTTTCTTT. This encodes CASSQEPGGRTEAFF.

The chain couples TRBV23-1 to TRBJ1-5, with no clear D. TRBV23-1 is recorded as an ORF, its role being uncertain. This CDR3 spans 17 amino acids. The V gene lost 0 bases and the J gene lost 0 bases, with 12 bases spanning the gap. CDR3 nucleotide sequence: TGCGCCAGCAGTCAATCGTGGCGGCTTTATAGCAATCAGCCCCAGCATTTT. It codes for CASSQSWRLYSNQPQHF.

The chain carries TRBV5-4 and TRBJ1-6; D gene ambiguous. CDR1 is SGHNT, CDR2 YYREEE, per germline (reference sequence). Deletions cut 4 bases from V and 10 bases from J, with 12 bases between. The CDR3 covers 13 residues. The CDR3 nucleotides read TGTGCCAGCAGCCCGGTCGGTCGGTCACCCCTCCACTTT. This codes for CASSPVGRSPLHF. The full variable domain, with the rest looked up from reference TRBV5-4 and TRBJ1-6, is ETGVTQSPTHLIKTRGQQVTLRCSSQSGHNTVSWYQQALGQGPQFIFQYYREEENGRGNFPPRFSGLQFPNYSSELNVNALELDDSALYLCASSPVGRSPLHFGNGTRLTVT.

The chain combines TRBV27 with TRBJ1-4; the D gene is possibly TRBD1 (6 bases). Trimming pared 2 bases from V and 7 bases from J, leaving 11 bases between. CDR1 is MNHEY, CDR2 SMNVEV, per germline (reference sequence). The CDR3 loop spans 14 amino acids. The CDR3: CASSLRGWGEKLFF. The CDR3 DNA reads TGTGCCAGCAGTTTAAGGGGGTGGGGTGAAAAACTGTTTTTT.

The chain is built from TRBV7-8 and TRBJ2-5, with 8 nucleotides matching TRBD2. Looked up from germline, CDR1 is SGHVS and CDR2 is FQNEAQ. J lost 4 bases, V lost 0 bases, and 4 bases had no gene match. The CDR3 is made up of 15 amino acids. CDR3 bases: TGTGCCAGCAGCTTAGCAGCGGGAGCTCCAGAGACCCAGTACTTC. The encoded protein is CASSLAAGAPETQYF.

In nucleotides, the CDR3 is TGCGCCAGCAGCCAAGTCTTACAGCATAATGAAAAACTGTTTTTT. Protein sequence: CASSQVLQHNEKLFF. J is TRBJ1-4 and V is TRBV4-1; D unresolved. Germline V CDR1 and CDR2: MGHRA, YSYEKL. This CDR3 is 15 amino acids long. Deletions cut 1 base from V and 4 bases from J, with 10 bases between.

This chain links TRBV24-1 with TRBJ1-2; D might be TRBD1 (6 bases). V lost 3 bases, J lost 2 bases, and 9 bases lay in between. CDR1 is KGHDR and CDR2 is SFDVKD in the germline V gene. The CDR3 totals 14 residues. CDR3: CATSDRQVNYGYTF. The CDR3 bases are TGTGCCACCAGTGATCGACAGGTGAACTATGGCTACACCTTC.

The chain carries TRBV10-3 and TRBJ2-3; 9 nucleotides align to TRBD2. J lost 0 bases, V lost 8 bases, and 15 bases had no gene match. Germline CDR1 ENHRY, CDR2 SYGVKD. The CDR3 contains 18 residues. This chain's CDR3 is CAIRRAGGLPFSTDTQYF. CDR3 DNA: TGTGCCATCCGTCGGGCGGGGGGGCTCCCTTTTAGCACAGATACGCAGTATTTT.

The genes are TRBV6-2 or TRBV6-3 and TRBJ2-7, with 8 bases matching TRBD2. The V gene's germline CDR1 is MNHEY and CDR2 SVGEGT. This CDR3 region has 16 residues. With 0 bases clipped from V and 0 bases from J, the junction kept 4 bases outside the gene matches. The CDR3 here is CASSYSLREVSYEQYF. DNA for the CDR3: TGTGCCAGCAGTTACTCGTTGCGGGAGGTCTCCTACGAGCAGTACTTC.

This chain uses TRBV7-2 with TRBJ2-1; D is uncertain. This CDR3 comprises 11 residues. V was cut by 3 bases and J by 15 bases, with 12 bases left in between. Germline V gives CDR1 SGHTA, CDR2 FQGNSA. In DNA form, the CDR3 reads TGTGCCAGCAGCTTCACGCGGTCGTGGTTCTTC. Translated: CASSFTRSWFF.

Concerning this clone itself: In the same sample, other DNA sequences code for this CDR3. J is TRBJ2-7 and V is TRBV10-1, with TRBD2 as a possible D gene (6 bases). The germline CDR1 and CDR2 sequences are WNHNN and SYGVQD (reference sequence). Trimming pared 0 bases from V and 2 bases from J, leaving 8 bases between. The CDR3 runs to 14 residues. The CDR3 region has the DNA TGCGCCAGCAGTGAGTCGCGGGGACCCTACGAGCAGTACTTC. This gives the protein CASSESRGPYEQYF.

This clone has more than one count but fewer than ten. J is TRBJ1-5 and V is TRBV20-1; 9 positions match TRBD1. The V gene end was trimmed by 3 bases and the J gene end by 1 base; junction bases not matched to a gene: 13. Germline V gene lookup returns CDR1 DFQATT and CDR2 SNEGSKA (reference sequence). The CDR3 runs to 18 residues. The CDR3 region is CSASGVGQGLSSNQPQHF. Here the CDR3 DNA reads TGCAGTGCTAGTGGAGTGGGACAGGGTCTAAGCAGCAATCAGCCCCAGCATTTT.

Worth noting for this clone: The same CDR3 can be traced to other DNA sequences in this sample. CDR3 region: CSARALETQYF. The CDR3 DNA sequence: TGCAGTGCTAGAGCCCTCGAGACCCAGTACTTC. This rearrangement joins TRBV20-1 to TRBJ2-5, with D unresolved. Germline CDR1 DFQATT, CDR2 SNEGSKA (reference sequence). With 1 base removed from V and 5 bases from J, the gap between germline ends came to 5 bases. CDR3 length equals 11 residues.

The chain joins TRBV28 to TRBJ1-2; TRBD1 agrees at 9 bases. In germline, CDR1 is MDHEN, CDR2 SYDVKM. The CDR3 covers 13 residues. Trimming cost V 7 bases and J 5 bases; bases outside gene matches: 5. The CDR3 region has the DNA TGTGCCAGCATCCCGGGACAGGGTTATGGCTACACCTTC. Encoded protein: CASIPGQGYGYTF.

The chain links TRBV24-1 to TRBJ2-3; no clear D gene. Trimming shortened V by 4 bases and J by 3 bases, and 7 bases separated the two germline ends. Germline V gives CDR1 KGHDR, CDR2 SFDVKD. The CDR3 is 13 amino acids. CDR3 in DNA: TGTGCCACCAGTGACGCTAGGACAGATACGCAGTATTTT. Translated, it gives CATSDARTDTQYF.

The genes are TRBV7-3 and TRBJ1-3; no definite D call. The CDR3 loop spans 14 amino acids. Germline values: CDR1 SGHTA, CDR2 FQGTGA. V dropped 2 bases and J dropped 4 bases, with 9 bases sitting between them. In nucleotides, the CDR3 is TGTGCCAGCAGCTTATCGCCAGGCGGAAACACCATATATTTT. Translated, it gives CASSLSPGGNTIYF.

This rearrangement joins TRBV28 to TRBJ1-5, with 7 positions matching TRBD1. Germline V gene data show CDR1 as MDHEN and CDR2 as SYDVKM. Losses at the gene ends were 8 bases for V and 1 base for J; bases not matched to a gene: 17. This CDR3 is built from 18 residues. The CDR3 DNA is TGTGCCAGCGGACCGGACAGGCGACAATACTTAAGCAATCAGCCCCAGCATTTT. Protein sequence: CASGPDRRQYLSNQPQHF.

The chain couples TRBV5-6 to TRBJ2-1; D may be TRBD2 (6 bases). Trimming took 0 bases from V and 2 from J, leaving 9 bases between them. From germline, CDR1 is SGHDT and CDR2 YYEEEE. The CDR3 covers 15 residues. CDR3 loop: CASSLDGRPYNEQFF. CDR3 sequence (DNA): TGTGCCAGCAGCTTGGACGGGAGACCCTACAATGAGCAGTTCTTC.

The V call is TRBV5-4, the J call TRBJ2-3; 10 nucleotides match TRBD2. V was pared by 0 bases and J by 5 bases, with 6 bases of the junction left unmatched. CDR1 and CDR2 (germline): SGHNT, YYREEE (reference sequence). There are 16 residues in the CDR3. The CDR3 region has the DNA TGTGCCAGCAGCTTGGCTATTTCTAGCGGGAGAGATACGCAGTATTTT. Protein product: CASSLAISSGRDTQYF.

The table lists this clone with a count of one. The chain links TRBV24-1 to TRBJ2-6; TRBD1 agrees at 10 bases. Germline loops: CDR1 KGHDR, CDR2 SFDVKD. V gave up 2 bases and J gave up 4 bases; unmatched junction bases: 13. The CDR3 length is 20 residues. CDR3: CATSDWAGTGDPGGANVLTF. The CDR3 nucleotides read TGTGCCACCAGTGATTGGGCCGGGACAGGGGATCCGGGCGGGGCCAACGTCCTGACTTTC.

This clone has only a few counts. The genes are TRBV20-1 and TRBJ1-1, with D unresolved. V lost 6 bases to trimming and J lost 1 base, with 6 bases between them. The CDR3 extends over 11 amino acids. Germline CDR1 reads DFQATT; CDR2 reads SNEGSKA (reference sequence). The DNA for the CDR3 is TGCAGTGCCGTCAGGAACACTGAAGCTTTCTTT. It specifies CSAVRNTEAFF.

This rearrangement joins TRBV25-1 to TRBJ2-7; D is perhaps TRBD2 (6 bases). Trimming cost V 5 bases and J 3 bases, with 11 bases left between them. The CDR3 contains 13 residues. CDR1 is MGHDK and CDR2 is SYGVNS in the germline V gene. CDR3 in DNA: TGTGCCAGCAGTACGGGACTCTTCTACGAGCAGTACTTC. Its translation: CASSTGLFYEQYF.

V gene TRBV6-2 or TRBV6-3 combines with J gene TRBJ2-1, with 8 bases that match TRBD2. CDR1 is MNHEY, CDR2 SVGEGT, per germline. The V segment lost 6 bases and the J segment 10 bases; nucleotides outside the gene matches: 17. The CDR3 length is 16 residues. The CDR3 DNA sequence: TGTGCCAGCAGCCGTTCGGGGGGACTAGACCCATACGAGCAGTTCTTC. Translated: CASSRSGGLDPYEQFF.

CDR3 sequence (DNA): TGTGCCAGCACGCAGGGGGCCGGGGGCACTGAAGCTTTCTTT. Amino acid sequence: CASTQGAGGTEAFF. The chain uses TRBV7-2 and TRBJ1-1, with TRBD1 identical over 8 bases. The CDR3 sequence is 14 residues long. Germline V gene sequence: CDR1 SGHTA, CDR2 FQGNSA. Trimming took 7 bases from V and 4 from J; bases not matched to a gene: 8.

The rearrangement uses TRBV4-2 and TRBJ2-1; 12 bases map to TRBD2. The CDR3 is made up of 16 amino acids. Germline V gene data show CDR1 as LGHNA and CDR2 as YNFKEQ. V lost 4 bases, J lost 8 bases, and 9 bases stayed unmatched. The CDR3 DNA reads TGTGCCAGCAGCCTCTCATTGGGACTAGCGGGTGATGAGCAGTTCTTC. The encoded protein is CASSLSLGLAGDEQFF.